A selection of T cell receptor beta chains follows, all from one sample in a study of radiotherapy plus CTLA-4 blockade in lung cancer. TCRdb's table, derived via immunoSEQ multiplex PCR, lists solely in-frame clones and lacks some. The sample carries tens of thousands of clones, roughly 76% recorded once. Source: peripheral blood, taken from a patient treated with radiotherapy plus ipilimumab. These receptors were obtained from a human donor with non-small cell lung cancer whose response to radiotherapy plus ipilimumab could not be evaluated. Some clones in this sample may be carry-over from other donors' samples. The CDR3 runs from the conserved cysteine through the conserved F or W. The order of the fields is clone size, V gene, D gene, J gene, CDR3 protein, CDR3 DNA. The D gene is left open where the match is weak. Size tells how often a clone was seen (once, few, many) or the class of an expanded clone, and some rows leave it out.

NA	TRBV7-9	TRBD2	TRBJ2-3	CASSHTSAGAPDTQYF	TGTGCCAGCAGCCATACTAGCGCCGGGGCACCAGATACGCAGTATTTT
NA	TRBV5-1	NA	TRBJ2-7	CASSLVTDYEQYF	TGCGCCAGCAGCTTGGTTACAGACTACGAGCAGTACTTC
NA	TRBV27	NA	TRBJ2-3	CASSSLGAQGTDTQYF	TGTGCCAGCAGCAGTTTAGGGGCGCAGGGCACAGATACGCAGTATTTT
once	TRBV6-1	NA	TRBJ2-3	CASSFLQGTDTQYF	TGTGCCAGCAGTTTCCTCCAGGGCACAGATACGCAGTATTTT
NA	TRBV19	TRBD2	TRBJ2-1	CASSLRGGRYNEQFF	TGTGCCAGTAGCCTACGCGGGGGTCGGTACAATGAGCAGTTCTTC
few	TRBV19	TRBD1	TRBJ1-5	CASSGLQGGPQHF	TGTGCCAGTAGTGGTTTACAGGGGGGACCCCAGCATTTT
NA	TRBV7-2	TRBD2	TRBJ2-5	CASSLGGRETQYF	TGTGCCAGCAGCTTAGGCGGGAGGGAGACCCAGTACTTC
NA	TRBV27	NA	TRBJ1-6	CASSLFTAGGKSPLHF	TGTGCCAGCAGTTTATTCACGGCAGGAGGAAAATCACCCCTCCACTTT
NA	TRBV5-1	TRBD1	TRBJ1-1	CASSPDRATEAFF	TGCGCCAGCAGCCCGGACAGGGCGACTGAAGCTTTCTTT
NA	TRBV28	NA	TRBJ2-5	CASSPPTSTGEGGTQYF	TGTGCCAGCAGTCCCCCAACGTCGACAGGGGAGGGGGGGACCCAGTACTTC
NA	TRBV28	NA	TRBJ1-5	CASSSHRVRQPQHF	TGTGCCAGCAGTTCCCACAGGGTAAGGCAGCCCCAGCATTTT
NA	TRBV5-6	NA	TRBJ2-5	CASSLGRQETQYF	TGTGCCAGCAGCTTGGGTAGACAAGAGACCCAGTACTTC
NA	TRBV4-1	TRBD1	TRBJ1-5	CASSQDTGGRPQHF	TGCGCCAGCAGCCAAGACACAGGGGGTCGCCCCCAGCATTTT
NA	TRBV4-2	NA	TRBJ2-3	CATGLQGGNTDTQYF	TGTGCCACCGGGCTACAGGGGGGGAACACAGATACGCAGTATTTT
few	TRBV5-5	NA	TRBJ2-1	CASSDAVEQFF	TGTGCCAGCAGCGATGCGGTTGAGCAGTTCTTC
NA	TRBV4-1	TRBD1	TRBJ1-5	CASSRGQASNQPQHF	TGCGCCAGCAGTCGAGGACAGGCTAGCAATCAGCCCCAGCATTTT
once	TRBV5-1	TRBD1	TRBJ1-2	CASNFGQGPYGYTF	TGCGCCAGCAACTTTGGACAGGGGCCGTATGGCTACACCTTC
few	TRBV9	NA	TRBJ2-2	CASSTRGGGNTGELFF	TGTGCCAGCAGCACGAGGGGGGGAGGGAACACCGGGGAGCTGTTTTTT
NA	TRBV19	TRBD2	TRBJ2-3	CASSVSGGDTQYF	TGTGCCAGTAGTGTTAGCGGGGGAGATACGCAGTATTTT
few	TRBV7-9	NA	TRBJ1-3	CASSFDTSSGNTIYF	TGTGCCAGCAGCTTCGACACCTCCTCTGGAAACACCATATATTTT
NA	TRBV29-1	NA	TRBJ2-3	CSVEDPLSPDTQYF	TGCAGCGTTGAAGACCCCTTGTCTCCAGATACGCAGTATTTT
NA	TRBV27	NA	TRBJ1-2	CASSLTGFASGYTF	TGTGCCAGCAGTTTAACGGGATTTGCGAGTGGCTACACCTTC
NA	TRBV10-1	TRBD2	TRBJ2-1	CASSERPSGGGNYNEQFF	TGCGCCAGCAGTGAGAGGCCCAGCGGGGGAGGTAATTACAATGAGCAGTTCTTC
NA	TRBV7-9	TRBD1	TRBJ1-1	CASSSGDRATEAFF	TGTGCCAGCAGCTCGGGGGACAGGGCCACTGAAGCTTTCTTT
NA	TRBV28	NA	TRBJ1-2	CASSPLSYGYTF	TGTGCCAGCAGTCCCCTTTCTTATGGCTACACCTTC
NA	TRBV9	NA	TRBJ2-2	CASSVEKMDTAKIYTGELFF	TGTGCCAGCAGCGTAGAGAAAATGGACACCGCCAAGATCTACACCGGGGAGCTGTTTTTT
NA	TRBV29-1	TRBD1	TRBJ2-3	CSGRTGWDTQYF	TGCAGCGGCCGGACAGGGTGGGATACGCAGTATTTT
few	TRBV2	NA	TRBJ1-1	CASSVVAYTSEAFF	TGTGCCAGCAGTGTGGTAGCCTACACTTCGGAAGCTTTCTTT
NA	TRBV6-5	TRBD1	TRBJ1-2	CASSLAHRGAYGYTF	TGTGCCAGCAGCCTAGCCCACAGGGGCGCATATGGCTACACCTTC
NA	TRBV5-1	NA	TRBJ2-7	CASSLDRGGYEQYF	TGCGCCAGCAGCTTGGACAGGGGAGGTTACGAGCAGTACTTC
NA	TRBV4-1	TRBD2	TRBJ2-7	CASSQGTSGGAAYEQYF	TGCGCCAGCAGCCAAGGGACTAGCGGGGGAGCAGCTTACGAGCAGTACTTC
NA	TRBV28	NA	TRBJ2-2	CATEGGNTGELFF	TGTGCCACCGAAGGGGGGAACACCGGGGAGCTGTTTTTT
few	TRBV13	NA	TRBJ1-2	CASSLGLNYGYTF	TGTGCCAGCAGCTTGGGCCTTAACTATGGCTACACCTTC
NA	TRBV2	NA	TRBJ2-7	CASSKGLAAEQYF	TGTGCCAGCAGCAAGGGACTCGCCGCGGAGCAGTACTTC
few	TRBV7-9	NA	TRBJ1-4	CASSTYLDSRNEKLFF	TGTGCCAGCAGCACCTATTTGGACAGCCGTAATGAAAAACTGTTTTTT
once	TRBV5-1	TRBD2	TRBJ2-7	CASSPGGGTFSYEQYF	TGCGCCAGCAGCCCGGGCGGGGGGACCTTCTCCTACGAGCAGTACTTC
NA	TRBV10-3	TRBD1	TRBJ1-6	CAIRAGTGSLPLHF	TGTGCCATCAGGGCTGGGACAGGCTCGCTCCCCCTCCACTTT
NA	TRBV5-6	NA	TRBJ2-6	CASSLGGNSGANVLTF	TGTGCCAGCAGCTTGGGCGGAAACTCTGGGGCCAACGTCCTGACTTTC
NA	TRBV6-8	NA	TRBJ2-7	CASSRGSSYEQYF	TGTGCCAGCTCCCGGGGTAGCTCCTACGAGCAGTACTTC
NA	TRBV7-9	TRBD1	TRBJ2-1	CASSLRGQAYNEQFF	TGTGCCAGCAGCTTAAGGGGACAGGCATACAATGAGCAGTTCTTC
NA	TRBV5-1	TRBD2	TRBJ2-5	CASSLNPAGGQETQYF	TGCGCCAGCAGCTTAAACCCGGCGGGGGGGCAAGAGACCCAGTACTTC
NA	TRBV7-9	TRBD1	TRBJ2-7	CASSSWDRGRDEQYF	TGTGCCAGCAGCTCCTGGGACAGGGGGCGCGACGAGCAGTACTTC
NA	TRBV5-4	NA	TRBJ1-1	CASSLVSGNTEAFF	TGTGCCAGCAGCTTGGTCAGCGGTAACACTGAAGCTTTCTTT
NA	TRBV6-5	NA	TRBJ2-7	CASSRDYEQYF	TGTGCCAGCAGCCGCGACTACGAGCAGTACTTC
NA	TRBV4-1	NA	TRBJ2-2	CASSQTRLNTGELFF	TGCGCCAGCAGCCAGACTAGGCTGAACACCGGGGAGCTGTTTTTT
NA	TRBV2	NA	TRBJ2-3	CASSDTMSTDTQYF	TGTGCCAGCAGCGATACTATGAGCACAGATACGCAGTATTTT
NA	TRBV6-5	TRBD1	TRBJ1-2	CASIEQGSPNYGYTF	TGTGCCAGCATAGAACAGGGGTCTCCTAACTATGGCTACACCTTC
NA	TRBV27	TRBD1	TRBJ1-6	CASSPRGQYYSPLHF	TGTGCCAGCAGTCCCCGGGGACAGTATTATTCACCCCTCCACTTT
NA	TRBV12-5	TRBD2	TRBJ2-5	CASGPGGAETQYF	TGTGCTAGTGGGCCCGGGGGGGCAGAGACCCAGTACTTC
few	TRBV4-2	TRBD2	TRBJ2-1	CASSQLLAGGREQFF	TGTGCCAGCAGCCAACTACTAGCGGGGGGACGGGAGCAGTTCTTC
NA	TRBV2	NA	TRBJ2-5	CASSVWGHAQETQYF	TGTGCCAGCAGTGTGTGGGGACACGCACAAGAGACCCAGTACTTC
NA	TRBV28	TRBD1	TRBJ1-2	CASSLPGQGYGYTF	TGTGCCAGCAGTTTACCCGGACAGGGCTATGGCTACACCTTC